Below, one T cell receptor (beta chain) is given with its context. Its antigen target is currently unknown. Base qualities are not recorded, but no much larger clone differs from it by a single base. At diagnosis, tumor, uninvolved tumor-adjacent lung and peripheral blood were collected and then preserved as a mix of FFPE and fresh-frozen material. For TCR repertoire profiling, blood samples were analyzed in the form of peripheral blood mononuclear cells. TCR beta CDR3 regions were sequenced from DNA using the immunoSEQ Assay. As for the original processing: To compute T cell density, TCR beta template counts were normalized to usable DNA, which was estimated by amplifying housekeeping genes. Using the preseqR package, richness was estimated by extrapolating to 120,000 templates for tissue samples and 400,000 templates for PBMC samples. Clonality was taken to be one minus Pielou's evenness. Tissue-enriched TCRs were identified by differential abundance testing using productive amino-acid clonotypes, minimum total count 5 and alpha 0.1. The Jaccard Index and the Morisita Overlap Index were used to measure how much the repertoires overlapped between compartments. GLIPH clustered TCR beta CDR3s with public tetramer-defined viral CDR3s; viral motifs required at least three viral sequences plus V-gene enrichment. TCRdb re-hosts the immuneACCESS table, in-frame sequences only. Its copies lack some clones; in the studies checked, an unresolved V gene accounts for under half of them, and the cause for the rest is not known. That table is the source of V, J and clone size, and D and trimming were worked out from the DNA. Counted in this sample were around 80,000 clones; 80% of them appeared once. The top ten clones comprise around 21% of the sample.

This record comes from a study of T cells in localized non-small cell lung cancer (TCRdb year 2020). About the investigation overall: The study analyzed T cell repertoires of 200 to 250 early-stage NSCLC patients, comparing tumors and uninvolved tumor-adjacent lungs. The cohort comprised under 250 treatment-naïve NSCLC patients with resected, localized lung tumors. NSCLC patients had a mean age of approximately 72 years, and more than 120 were male and some 98 female. The paper's findings and limits, for the study overall: Uninvolved tumor-adjacent lung showed the highest T cell clonality, higher than tumor, which suggests more focused antigenic responses in the uninvolved tumor-adjacent lung. Longer overall survival was associated with higher blood T cell density, whereas shorter survival was associated with higher adjacent-lung clonality. Since the design was exploratory, TCR variables were selected using unadjusted p-values with no false-discovery rate correction. A median of 57 of the top 100 tumor clones turned up in the paired uninvolved adjacent lung, and 28 of those clones also ranked among the top 100 of that same adjacent lung. Because multi-region tumor sequencing was not done, intratumor heterogeneity could not be ruled out.

V ends up 4 bases short and J 3 bases short, with an unmatched junction base count of 8. Measured from the cysteine to the phenylalanine, the CDR3 is 16 residues long. The CDR3 DNA has 48 bases and is translated from base 1. The germline V gene (reference sequence) supplies CDR1 LNHNV and CDR2 YYDKDF. Sample: PBMCs, taken before any cancer treatment. Recombination linked TRBV15 to TRBJ2-7, with TRBD1 identical over 11 junction bases. The source is a man aged 35 to 69 with stage II squamous cell lung carcinoma. CDR3 region: CATSTVRDRGFYEQYF. The sequenced DNA: TGTGCCACCAGCACCGTCCGGGACAGGGGGTTCTACGAGCAGTACTTC.